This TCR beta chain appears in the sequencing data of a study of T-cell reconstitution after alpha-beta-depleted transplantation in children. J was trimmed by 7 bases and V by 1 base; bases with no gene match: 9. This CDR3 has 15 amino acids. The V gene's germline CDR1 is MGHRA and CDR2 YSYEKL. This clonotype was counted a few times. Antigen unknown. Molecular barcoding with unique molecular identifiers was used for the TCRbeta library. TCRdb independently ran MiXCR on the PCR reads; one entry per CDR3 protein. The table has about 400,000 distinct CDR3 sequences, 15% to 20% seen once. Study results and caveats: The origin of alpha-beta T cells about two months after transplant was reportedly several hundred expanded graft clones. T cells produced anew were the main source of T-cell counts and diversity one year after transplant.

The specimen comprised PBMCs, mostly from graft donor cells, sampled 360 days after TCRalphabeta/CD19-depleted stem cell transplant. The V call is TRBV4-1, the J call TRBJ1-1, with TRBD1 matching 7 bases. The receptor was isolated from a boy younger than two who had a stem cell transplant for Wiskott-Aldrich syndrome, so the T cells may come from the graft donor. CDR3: CASSQVDRDLGEAFF. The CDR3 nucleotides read TGCGCCAGCAGCCAAGTCGACAGGGACTTAGGTGAAGCTTTCTTT.